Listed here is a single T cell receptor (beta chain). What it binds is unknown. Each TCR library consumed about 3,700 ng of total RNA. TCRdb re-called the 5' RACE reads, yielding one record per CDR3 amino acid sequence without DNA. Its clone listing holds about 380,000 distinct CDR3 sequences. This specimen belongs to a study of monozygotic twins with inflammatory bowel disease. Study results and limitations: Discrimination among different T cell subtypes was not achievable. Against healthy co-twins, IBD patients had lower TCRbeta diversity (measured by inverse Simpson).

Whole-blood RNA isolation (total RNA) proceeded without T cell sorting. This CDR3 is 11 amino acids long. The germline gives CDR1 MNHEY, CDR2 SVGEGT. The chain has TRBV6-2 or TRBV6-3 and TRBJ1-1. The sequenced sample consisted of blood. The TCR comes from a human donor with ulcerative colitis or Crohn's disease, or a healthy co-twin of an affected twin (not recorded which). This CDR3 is CATFLNTEAFF.